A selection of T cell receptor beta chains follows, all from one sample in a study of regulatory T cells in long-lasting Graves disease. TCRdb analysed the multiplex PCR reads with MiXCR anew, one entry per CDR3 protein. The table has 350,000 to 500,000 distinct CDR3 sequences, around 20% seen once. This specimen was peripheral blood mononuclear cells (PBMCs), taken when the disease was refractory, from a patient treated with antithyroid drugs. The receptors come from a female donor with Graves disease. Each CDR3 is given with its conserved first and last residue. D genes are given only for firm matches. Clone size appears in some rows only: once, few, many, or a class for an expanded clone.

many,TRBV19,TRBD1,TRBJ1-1,TGTGCCAGTAGTGGGACCGGGACAGGGGACACTGAAGCTTTCTTT,CASSGTGTGDTEAFF
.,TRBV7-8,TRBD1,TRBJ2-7,TGTGCCAGCAGCTACCTGGGACAGGGCAACGAGCAGTACTTC,CASSYLGQGNEQYF
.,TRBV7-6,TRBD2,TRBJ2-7,TGTGCCAGCAGGGGGGTCGGGACTAGCGGGACCTACGAGCAGTACTTC,CASRGVGTSGTYEQYF
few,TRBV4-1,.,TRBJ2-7,TGCGCCAGCAGCCAAGTTGGGGGCCATAACCTCGACGAGCAGTACTTC,CASSQVGGHNLDEQYF
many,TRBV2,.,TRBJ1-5,TGTGCCAGCAGTGGGGGAGTTTATCAGCCCCAGCATTTT,CASSGGVYQPQHF
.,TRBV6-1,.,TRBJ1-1,TGTGCCAGCAGCCCCTCCTACAGTAGCCGCACTGAAGCTTTCTTT,CASSPSYSSRTEAFF
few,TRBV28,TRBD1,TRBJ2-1,TGTGCCAGCAGGAGGACAGGGGCGTCCTACAATGAGCAGTTCTTC,CASRRTGASYNEQFF
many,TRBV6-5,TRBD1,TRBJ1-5,TGTGCCAGCAGCTACAGGGGAAGGGGACAGCCCCAGCATTTT,CASSYRGRGQPQHF
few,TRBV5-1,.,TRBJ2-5,TGCGCCAGCAGCCCCGGCGTCACCCTCCAAGAGACCCAGTACTTC,CASSPGVTLQETQYF
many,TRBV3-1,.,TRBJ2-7,TGTGCCAGCAGACAAACCGGGACGCACGCCTACGAGCAGTACTTC,CASRQTGTHAYEQYF